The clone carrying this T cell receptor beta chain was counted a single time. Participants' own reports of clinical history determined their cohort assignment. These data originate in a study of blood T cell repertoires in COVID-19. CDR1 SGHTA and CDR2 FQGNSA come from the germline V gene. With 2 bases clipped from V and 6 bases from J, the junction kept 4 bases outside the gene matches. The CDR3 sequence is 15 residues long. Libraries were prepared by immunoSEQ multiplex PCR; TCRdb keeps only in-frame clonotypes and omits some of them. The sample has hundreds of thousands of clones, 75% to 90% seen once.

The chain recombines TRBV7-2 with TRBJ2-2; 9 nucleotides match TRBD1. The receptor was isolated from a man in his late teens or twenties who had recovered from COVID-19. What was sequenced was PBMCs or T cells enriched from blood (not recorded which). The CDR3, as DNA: TGTGCCAGCAGCTTATGGGACAGGGCCTCCGGGGAGCTGTTTTTT. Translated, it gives CASSLWDRASGELFF.